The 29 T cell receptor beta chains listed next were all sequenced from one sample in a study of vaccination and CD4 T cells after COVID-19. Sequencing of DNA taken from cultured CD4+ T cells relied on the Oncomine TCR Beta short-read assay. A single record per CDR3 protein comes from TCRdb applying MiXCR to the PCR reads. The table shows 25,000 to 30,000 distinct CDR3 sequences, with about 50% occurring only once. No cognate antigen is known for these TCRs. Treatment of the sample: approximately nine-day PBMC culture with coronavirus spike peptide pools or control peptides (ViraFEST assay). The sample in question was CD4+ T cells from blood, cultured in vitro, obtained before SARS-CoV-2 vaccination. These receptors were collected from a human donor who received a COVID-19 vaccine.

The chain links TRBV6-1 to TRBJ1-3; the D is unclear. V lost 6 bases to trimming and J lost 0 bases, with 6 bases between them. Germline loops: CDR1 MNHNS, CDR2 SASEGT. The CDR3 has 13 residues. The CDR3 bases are TGTGCCAGCAGGGTATACTCTGGAAACACCATATATTTT. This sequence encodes CASRVYSGNTIYF.

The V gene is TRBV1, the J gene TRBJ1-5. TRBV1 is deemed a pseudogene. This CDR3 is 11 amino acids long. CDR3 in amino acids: CTSSHNQPQHF. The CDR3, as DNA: TGCACCAGCAGCCATAATCAGCCCCAGCATTTT.

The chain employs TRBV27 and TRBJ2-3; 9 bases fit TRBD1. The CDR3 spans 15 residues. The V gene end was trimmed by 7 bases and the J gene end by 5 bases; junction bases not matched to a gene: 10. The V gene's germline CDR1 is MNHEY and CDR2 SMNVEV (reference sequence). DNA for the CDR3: TGTGCCAGCAATCCCGGGACAGGGATTATAGATACGCAGTATTTT. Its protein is CASNPGTGIIDTQYF.

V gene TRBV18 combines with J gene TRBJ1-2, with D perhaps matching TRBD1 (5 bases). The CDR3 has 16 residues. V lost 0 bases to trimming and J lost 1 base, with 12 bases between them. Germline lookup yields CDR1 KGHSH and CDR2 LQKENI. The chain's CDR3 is CASSPPQRGLNYGYTF. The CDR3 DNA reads TGTGCCAGCTCACCACCTCAACGGGGCCTTAACTATGGCTACACCTTC.

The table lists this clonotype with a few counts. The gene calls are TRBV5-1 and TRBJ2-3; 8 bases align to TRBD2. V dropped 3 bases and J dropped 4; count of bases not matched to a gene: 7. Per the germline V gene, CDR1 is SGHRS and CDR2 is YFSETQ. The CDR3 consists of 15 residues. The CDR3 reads CASSSPGLVADTQYF. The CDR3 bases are TGCGCCAGCAGCTCACCGGGACTAGTGGCAGATACGCAGTATTTT.

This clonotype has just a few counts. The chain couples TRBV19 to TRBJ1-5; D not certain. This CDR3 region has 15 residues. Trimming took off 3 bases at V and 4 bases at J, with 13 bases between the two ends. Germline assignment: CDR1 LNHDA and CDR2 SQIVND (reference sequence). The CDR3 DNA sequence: TGTGCCAGTAGTATGCAGCCTCTAAAGAATCAGCCCCAGCATTTT. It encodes CASSMQPLKNQPQHF.

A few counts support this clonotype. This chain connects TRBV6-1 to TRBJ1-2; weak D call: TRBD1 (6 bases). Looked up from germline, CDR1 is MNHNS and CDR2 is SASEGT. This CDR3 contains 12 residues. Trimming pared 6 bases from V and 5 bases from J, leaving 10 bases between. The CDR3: CASSDTGYGYTF. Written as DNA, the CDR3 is TGTGCCAGCAGCGACACAGGGTATGGCTACACCTTC.

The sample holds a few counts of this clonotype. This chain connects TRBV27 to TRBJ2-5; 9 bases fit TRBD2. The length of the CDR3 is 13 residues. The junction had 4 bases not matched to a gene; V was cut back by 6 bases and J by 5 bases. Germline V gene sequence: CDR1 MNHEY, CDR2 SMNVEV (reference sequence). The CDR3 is CASSLGLAETQYF. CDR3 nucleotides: TGTGCCAGCAGCTTAGGACTAGCGGAGACCCAGTACTTC.

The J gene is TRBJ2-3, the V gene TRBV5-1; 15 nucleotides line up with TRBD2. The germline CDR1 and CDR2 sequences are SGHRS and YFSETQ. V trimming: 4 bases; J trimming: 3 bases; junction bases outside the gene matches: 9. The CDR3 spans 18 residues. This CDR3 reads CASSRLSGTSGGTDTQYF. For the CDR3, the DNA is TGCGCCAGCAGCCGTCTCAGTGGGACTAGCGGGGGGACAGATACGCAGTATTTT.

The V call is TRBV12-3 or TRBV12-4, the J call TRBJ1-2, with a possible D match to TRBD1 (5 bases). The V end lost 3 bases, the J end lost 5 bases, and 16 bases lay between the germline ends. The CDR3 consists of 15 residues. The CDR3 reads CASSLWGGEGYGYTF. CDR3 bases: TGTGCCAGCAGTTTGTGGGGAGGGGAAGGTTATGGCTACACCTTC.

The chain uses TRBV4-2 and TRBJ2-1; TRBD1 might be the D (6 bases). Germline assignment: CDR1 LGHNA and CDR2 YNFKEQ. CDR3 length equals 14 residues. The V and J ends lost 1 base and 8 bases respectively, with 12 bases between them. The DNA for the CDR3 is TGTGCCAGCAGCCAAGGGGGTAAGGGGGATGAGCAGTTCTTC. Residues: CASSQGGKGDEQFF.

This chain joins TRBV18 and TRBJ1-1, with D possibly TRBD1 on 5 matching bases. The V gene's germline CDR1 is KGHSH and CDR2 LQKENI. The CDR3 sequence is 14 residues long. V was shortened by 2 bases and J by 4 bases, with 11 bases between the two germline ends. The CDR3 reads CASSPNAGTTEAFF. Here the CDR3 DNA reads TGTGCCAGCTCACCAAATGCAGGGACCACTGAAGCTTTCTTT.

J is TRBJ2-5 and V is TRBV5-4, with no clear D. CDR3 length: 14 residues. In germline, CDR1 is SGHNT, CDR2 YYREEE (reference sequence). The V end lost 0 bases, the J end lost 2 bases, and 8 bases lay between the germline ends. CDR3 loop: CASSLVGTQETQYF. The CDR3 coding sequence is TGTGCCAGCAGCTTGGTTGGAACTCAAGAGACCCAGTACTTC.

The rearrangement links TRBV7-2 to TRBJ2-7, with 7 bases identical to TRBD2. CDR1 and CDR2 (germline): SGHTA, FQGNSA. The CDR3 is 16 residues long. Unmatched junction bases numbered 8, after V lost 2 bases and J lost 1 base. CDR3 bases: TGTGCCAGCAGCTTAACTAGCGCTGTCCCATCCTACGAGCAGTACTTC. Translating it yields CASSLTSAVPSYEQYF.

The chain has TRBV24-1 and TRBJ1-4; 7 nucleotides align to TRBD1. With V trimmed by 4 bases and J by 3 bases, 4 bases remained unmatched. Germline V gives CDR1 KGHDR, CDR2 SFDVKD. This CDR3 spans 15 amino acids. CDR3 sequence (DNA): TGTGCCACCAGTGACCACAGGGGAGCTAATGAAAAACTGTTTTTT. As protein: CATSDHRGANEKLFF.

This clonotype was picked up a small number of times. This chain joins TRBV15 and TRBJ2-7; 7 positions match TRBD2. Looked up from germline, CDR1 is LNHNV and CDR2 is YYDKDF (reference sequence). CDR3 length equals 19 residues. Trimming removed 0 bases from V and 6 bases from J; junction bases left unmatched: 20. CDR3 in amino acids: CATSRDGVGLADGRSEQYF. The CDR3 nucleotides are TGTGCCACCAGCAGAGATGGAGTCGGGCTAGCGGACGGACGATCCGAGCAGTACTTC.

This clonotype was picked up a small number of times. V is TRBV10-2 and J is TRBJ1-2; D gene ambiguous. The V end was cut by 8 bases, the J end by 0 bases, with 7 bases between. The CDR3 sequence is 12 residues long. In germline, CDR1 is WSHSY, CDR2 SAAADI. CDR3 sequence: CASGMANYGYTF. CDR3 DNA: TGCGCCAGCGGAATGGCTAACTATGGCTACACCTTC.

CDR3 DNA: TGTGCCAGCAGCGTTGGGCAGGAAGGAGATACGCAGTATTTT. This gives the protein CASSVGQEGDTQYF. The chain combines TRBV9 with TRBJ2-3; unclear D gene. Trimming removed 2 bases at V and 5 bases at J, with 12 bases between. Germline CDR1 SGDLS, CDR2 YYNGEE. The CDR3 totals 14 residues.

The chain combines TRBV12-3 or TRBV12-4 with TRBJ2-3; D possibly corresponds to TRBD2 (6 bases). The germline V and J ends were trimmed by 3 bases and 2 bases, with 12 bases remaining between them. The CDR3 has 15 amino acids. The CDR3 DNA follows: TGTGCCAGCAGTTTGGTAGCGGTACACACAGATACGCAGTATTTT. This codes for CASSLVAVHTDTQYF.

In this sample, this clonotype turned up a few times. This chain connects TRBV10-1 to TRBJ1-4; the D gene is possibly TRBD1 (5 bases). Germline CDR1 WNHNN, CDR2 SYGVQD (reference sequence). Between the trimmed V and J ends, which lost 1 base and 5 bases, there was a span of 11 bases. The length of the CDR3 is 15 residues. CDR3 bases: TGCGCCAGCAGTGAGTTCGGGGGAAGCAATGAAAAACTGTTTTTT. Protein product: CASSEFGGSNEKLFF.

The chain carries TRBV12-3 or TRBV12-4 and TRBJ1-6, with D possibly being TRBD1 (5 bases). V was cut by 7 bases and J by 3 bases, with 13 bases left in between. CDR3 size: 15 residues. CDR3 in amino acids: CASNERGGYNSPLHF. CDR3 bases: TGTGCCAGCAACGAAAGGGGCGGCTATAATTCACCCCTCCACTTT.

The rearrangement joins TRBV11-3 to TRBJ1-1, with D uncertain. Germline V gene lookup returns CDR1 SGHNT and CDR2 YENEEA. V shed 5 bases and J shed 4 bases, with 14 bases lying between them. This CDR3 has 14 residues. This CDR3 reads CASSLTATATEAFF. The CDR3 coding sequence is TGTGCCAGCAGCCTCACTGCCACCGCCACTGAAGCTTTCTTT. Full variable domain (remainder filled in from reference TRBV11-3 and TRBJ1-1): EAGVVQSPRYKIIEKKQPVAFWCNPISGHNTLYWYLQNLGQGPELLIRYENEEAVDDSQLPKDRFSAERLKGVDSTLKIQPAELGDSAVYLCASSLTATATEAFFGQGTRLTVV.

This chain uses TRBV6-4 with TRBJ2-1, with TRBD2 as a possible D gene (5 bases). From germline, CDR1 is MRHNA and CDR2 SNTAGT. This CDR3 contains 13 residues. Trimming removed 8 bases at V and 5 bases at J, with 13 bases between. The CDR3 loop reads CASSRERNNEQFF. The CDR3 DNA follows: TGTGCCAGCTCGAGGGAGCGGAACAATGAGCAGTTCTTC.

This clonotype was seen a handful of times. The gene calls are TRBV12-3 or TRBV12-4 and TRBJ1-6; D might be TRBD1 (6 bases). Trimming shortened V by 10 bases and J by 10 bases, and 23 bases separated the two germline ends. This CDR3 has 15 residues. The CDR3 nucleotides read TGTGCCACAATGGAGGGACACGGGAGGGACTCACCCCTCCACTTT. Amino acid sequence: CATMEGHGRDSPLHF.

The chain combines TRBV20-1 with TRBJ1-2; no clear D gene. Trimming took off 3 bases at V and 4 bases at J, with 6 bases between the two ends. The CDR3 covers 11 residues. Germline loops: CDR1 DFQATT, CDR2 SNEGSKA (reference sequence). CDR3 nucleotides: TGCAGTGCTAGTGACGGCTATGGCTACACCTTC. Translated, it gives CSASDGYGYTF.

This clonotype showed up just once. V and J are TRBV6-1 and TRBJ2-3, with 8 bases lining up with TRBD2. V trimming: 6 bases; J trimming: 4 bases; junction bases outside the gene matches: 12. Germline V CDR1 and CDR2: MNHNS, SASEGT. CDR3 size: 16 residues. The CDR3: CASRDDRGGNADTQYF. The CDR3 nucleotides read TGTGCCAGCAGAGATGATCGGGGGGGTAACGCAGATACGCAGTATTTT.

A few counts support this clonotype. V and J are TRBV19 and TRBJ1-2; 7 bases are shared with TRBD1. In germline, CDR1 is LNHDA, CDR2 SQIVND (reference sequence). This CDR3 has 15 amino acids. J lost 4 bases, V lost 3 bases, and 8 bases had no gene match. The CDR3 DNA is TGTGCCAGTAGTATCGCCTACCGACAGGGCTATGGCTACACCTTC. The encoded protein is CASSIAYRQGYGYTF.

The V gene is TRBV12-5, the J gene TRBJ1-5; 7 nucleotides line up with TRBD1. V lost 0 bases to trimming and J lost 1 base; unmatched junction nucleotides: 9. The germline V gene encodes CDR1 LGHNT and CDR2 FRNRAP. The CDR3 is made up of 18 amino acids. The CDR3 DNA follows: TGTGCTAGTGGTTTGGTGGTGCAGGGGGGAATGAGCAATCAGCCCCAGCATTTT. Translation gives CASGLVVQGGMSNQPQHF.

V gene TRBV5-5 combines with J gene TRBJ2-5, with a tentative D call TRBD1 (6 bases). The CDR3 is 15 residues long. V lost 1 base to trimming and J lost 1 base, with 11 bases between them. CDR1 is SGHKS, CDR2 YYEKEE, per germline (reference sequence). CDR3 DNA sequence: TGTGCCAGCAGCTTGATAACAGGGTCCCAAGAGACCCAGTACTTC. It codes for CASSLITGSQETQYF. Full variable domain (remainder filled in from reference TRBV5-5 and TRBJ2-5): DAGVTQSPTHLIKTRGQQVTLRCSPISGHKSVSWYQQVLGQGPQFIFQYYEKEERGRGNFPDRFSARQFPNYSSELNVNALLLGDSALYLCASSLITGSQETQYFGPGTRLLVL.